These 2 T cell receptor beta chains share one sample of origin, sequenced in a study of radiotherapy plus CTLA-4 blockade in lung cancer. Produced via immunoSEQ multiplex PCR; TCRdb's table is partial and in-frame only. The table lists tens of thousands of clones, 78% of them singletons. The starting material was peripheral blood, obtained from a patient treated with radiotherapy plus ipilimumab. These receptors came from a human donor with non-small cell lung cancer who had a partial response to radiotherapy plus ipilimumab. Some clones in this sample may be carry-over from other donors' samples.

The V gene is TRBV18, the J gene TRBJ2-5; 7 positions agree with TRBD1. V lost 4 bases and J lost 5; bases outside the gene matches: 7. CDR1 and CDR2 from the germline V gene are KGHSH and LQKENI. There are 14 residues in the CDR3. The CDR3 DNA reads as TGTGCCAGCTCACAAGGGAGCAGGGGGGAGACCCAGTACTTC. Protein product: CASSQGSRGETQYF.

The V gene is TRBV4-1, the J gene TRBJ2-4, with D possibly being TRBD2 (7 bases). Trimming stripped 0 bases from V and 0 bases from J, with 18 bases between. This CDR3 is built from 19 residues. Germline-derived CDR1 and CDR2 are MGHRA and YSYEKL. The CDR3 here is CASSQDSGRGGIAKNIQYF. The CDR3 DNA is TGCGCCAGCAGCCAAGATTCTGGCAGGGGAGGGATAGCCAAAAACATTCAGTACTTC.